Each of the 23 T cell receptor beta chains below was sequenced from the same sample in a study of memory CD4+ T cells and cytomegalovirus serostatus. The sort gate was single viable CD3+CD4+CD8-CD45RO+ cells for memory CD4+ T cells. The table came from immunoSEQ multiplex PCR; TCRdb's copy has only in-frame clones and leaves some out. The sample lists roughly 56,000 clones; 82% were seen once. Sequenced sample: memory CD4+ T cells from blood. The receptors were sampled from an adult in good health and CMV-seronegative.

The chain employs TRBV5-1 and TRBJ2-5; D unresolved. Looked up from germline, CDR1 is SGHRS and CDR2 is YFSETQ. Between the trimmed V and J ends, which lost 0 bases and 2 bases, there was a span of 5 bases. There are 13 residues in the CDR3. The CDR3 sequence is CASSLEKQETQYF. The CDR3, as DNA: TGCGCCAGCAGCTTGGAGAAGCAAGAGACCCAGTACTTC.

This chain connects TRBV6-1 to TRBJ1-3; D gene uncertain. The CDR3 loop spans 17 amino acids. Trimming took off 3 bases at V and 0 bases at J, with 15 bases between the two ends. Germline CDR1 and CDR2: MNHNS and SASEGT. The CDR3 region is CASSDFFLWSSGNTIYF. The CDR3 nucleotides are TGTGCCAGCAGTGATTTTTTCCTGTGGAGCTCTGGAAACACCATATATTTT.

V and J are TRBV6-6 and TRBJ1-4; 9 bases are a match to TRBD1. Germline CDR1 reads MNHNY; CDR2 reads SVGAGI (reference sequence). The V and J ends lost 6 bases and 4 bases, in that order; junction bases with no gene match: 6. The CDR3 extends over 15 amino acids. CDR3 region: CASRRDRANNEKLFF. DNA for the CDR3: TGTGCCAGCAGGCGGGACAGGGCCAATAATGAAAAACTGTTTTTT.

This chain's CDR3 is CASSPHGGQNTGELFF. The CDR3 DNA is TGTGCCAGCAGTCCCCACGGGGGGCAAAACACCGGGGAGCTGTTTTTT. The chain couples TRBV28 to TRBJ2-2, with D maybe TRBD2 (7 bases). The germline V gene has CDR1 MDHEN and CDR2 SYDVKM. V lost 5 bases and J lost 2, with 15 bases in between. The CDR3 consists of 16 residues.

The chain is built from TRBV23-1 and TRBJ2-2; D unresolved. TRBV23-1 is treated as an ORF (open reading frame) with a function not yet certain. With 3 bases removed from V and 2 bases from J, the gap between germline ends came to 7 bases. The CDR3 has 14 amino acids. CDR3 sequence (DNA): TGCGCCAGCAGTCATGGGGTTAACACCGGGGAGCTGTTTTTT. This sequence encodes CASSHGVNTGELFF.

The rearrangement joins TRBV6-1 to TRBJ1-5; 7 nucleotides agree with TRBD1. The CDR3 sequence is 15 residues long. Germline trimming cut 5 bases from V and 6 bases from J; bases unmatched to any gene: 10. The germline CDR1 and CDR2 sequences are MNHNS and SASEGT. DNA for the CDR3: TGTGCCAGCAGTAATCGTCAGACAGGGTCTCAGCCCCAGCATTTT. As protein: CASSNRQTGSQPQHF.

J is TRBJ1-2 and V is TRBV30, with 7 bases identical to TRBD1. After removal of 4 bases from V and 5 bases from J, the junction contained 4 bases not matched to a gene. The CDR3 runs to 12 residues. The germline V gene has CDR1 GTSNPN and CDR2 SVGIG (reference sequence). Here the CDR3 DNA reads TGTGCCTGGACCCCAGGGGGATATGGCTACACCTTC. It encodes CAWTPGGYGYTF. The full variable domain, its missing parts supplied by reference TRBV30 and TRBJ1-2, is SQTIHQWPATLVQPVGSPLSLECTVEGTSNPNLYWYRQAAGRGLQLLFYSVGIGQISSEVPQNLSASRPQDRQFILSSKKLLLSDSGFYLCAWTPGGYGYTFGSGTRLTVV.

The CDR3 DNA follows: TGTGCCAGCAGCCCCCTTGGGGGGTTTAATGAGCAGTTCTTC. Translation: CASSPLGGFNEQFF. V usage is TRBV9 and J usage is TRBJ2-1, with D tentatively TRBD2 (6 bases). Germline V gene data show CDR1 as SGDLS and CDR2 as YYNGEE. The CDR3 sequence is 14 residues long. The V gene lost 4 bases and the J gene lost 7 bases, with 15 bases spanning the gap.

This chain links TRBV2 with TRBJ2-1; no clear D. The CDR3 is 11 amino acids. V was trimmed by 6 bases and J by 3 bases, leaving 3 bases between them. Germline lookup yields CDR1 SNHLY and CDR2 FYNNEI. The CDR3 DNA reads TGTGCCAGCAGCAGCTACAATGAGCAGTTCTTC. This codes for CASSSYNEQFF.

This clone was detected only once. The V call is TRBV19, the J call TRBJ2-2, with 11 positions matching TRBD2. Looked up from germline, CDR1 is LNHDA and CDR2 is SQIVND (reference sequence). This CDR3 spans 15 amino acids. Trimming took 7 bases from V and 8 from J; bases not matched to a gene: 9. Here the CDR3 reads CASKGTSGGIGELFF. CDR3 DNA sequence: TGTGCCAGTAAGGGTACTAGCGGGGGTATAGGGGAGCTGTTTTTT.

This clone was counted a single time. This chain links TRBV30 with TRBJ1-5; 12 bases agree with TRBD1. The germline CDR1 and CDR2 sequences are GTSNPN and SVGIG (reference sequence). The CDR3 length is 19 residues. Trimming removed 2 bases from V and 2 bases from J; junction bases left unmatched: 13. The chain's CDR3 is CAWSLRPGQGAGGNQPQHF. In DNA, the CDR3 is TGTGCCTGGAGTTTACGACCGGGACAGGGGGCCGGAGGCAATCAGCCCCAGCATTTT.

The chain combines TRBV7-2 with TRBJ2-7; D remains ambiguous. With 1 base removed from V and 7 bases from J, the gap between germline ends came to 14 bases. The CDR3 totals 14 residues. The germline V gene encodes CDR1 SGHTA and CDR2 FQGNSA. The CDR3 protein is CASSLEPGVGEQYF. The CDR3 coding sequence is TGTGCCAGCAGCTTAGAACCAGGCGTGGGAGAGCAGTACTTC. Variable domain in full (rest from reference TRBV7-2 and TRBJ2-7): GAGVSQSPSNKVTEKGKDVELRCDPISGHTALYWYRQSLGQGLEFLIYFQGNSAPDKSGLPSDRFSAERTGGSVSTLTIQRTQQEDSAVYLCASSLEPGVGEQYFGPGTRLTVT.

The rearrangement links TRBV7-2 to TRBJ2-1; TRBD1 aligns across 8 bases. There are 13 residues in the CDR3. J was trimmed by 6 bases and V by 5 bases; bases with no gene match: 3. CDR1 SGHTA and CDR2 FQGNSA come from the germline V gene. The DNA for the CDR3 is TGTGCCAGCAGCGTTACAGGGGGCAATGAGCAGTTCTTC. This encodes CASSVTGGNEQFF.

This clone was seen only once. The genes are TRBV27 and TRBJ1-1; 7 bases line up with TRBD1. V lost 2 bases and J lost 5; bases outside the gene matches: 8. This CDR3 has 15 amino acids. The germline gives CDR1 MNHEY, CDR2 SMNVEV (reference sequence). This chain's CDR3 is CASSLQGQVITEAFF. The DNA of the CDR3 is TGTGCCAGCAGTTTACAAGGACAGGTTATTACTGAAGCTTTCTTT.

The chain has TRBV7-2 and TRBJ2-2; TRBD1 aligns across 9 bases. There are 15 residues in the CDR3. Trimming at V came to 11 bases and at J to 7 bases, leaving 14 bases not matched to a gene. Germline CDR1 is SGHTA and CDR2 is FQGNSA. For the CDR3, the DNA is TGTGCCGTTCCGTCGGGACAGGGTCTAAACGGGGAGCTGTTTTTT. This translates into CAVPSGQGLNGELFF.

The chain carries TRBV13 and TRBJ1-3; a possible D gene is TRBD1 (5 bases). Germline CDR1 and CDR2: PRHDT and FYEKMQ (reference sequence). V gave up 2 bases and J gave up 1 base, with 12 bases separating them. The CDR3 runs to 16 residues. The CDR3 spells CASSLSGDPSGNTIYF. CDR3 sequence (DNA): TGTGCCAGCAGCTTATCCGGGGACCCTTCTGGAAACACCATATATTTT.

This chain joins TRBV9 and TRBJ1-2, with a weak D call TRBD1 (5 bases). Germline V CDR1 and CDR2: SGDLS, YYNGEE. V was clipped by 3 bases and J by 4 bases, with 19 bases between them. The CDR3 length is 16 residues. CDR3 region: CASSGIRGDRFYGYTF. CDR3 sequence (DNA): TGTGCCAGCAGCGGGATTAGGGGAGACAGATTCTATGGCTACACCTTC.

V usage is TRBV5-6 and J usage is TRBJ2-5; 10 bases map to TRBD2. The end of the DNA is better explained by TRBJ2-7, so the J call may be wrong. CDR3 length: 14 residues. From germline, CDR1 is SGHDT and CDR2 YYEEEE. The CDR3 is CASSLSGRSYEQYF. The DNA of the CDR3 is TGTGCCAGCAGCCTTAGCGGGAGGTCCTACGAGCAGTACTTC.

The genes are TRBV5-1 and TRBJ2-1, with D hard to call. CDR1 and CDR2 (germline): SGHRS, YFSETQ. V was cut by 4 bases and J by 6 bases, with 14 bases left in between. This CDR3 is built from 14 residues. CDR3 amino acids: CASSQISLSNEQFF. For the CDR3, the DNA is TGCGCCAGCAGCCAAATCAGTCTCTCCAATGAGCAGTTCTTC.

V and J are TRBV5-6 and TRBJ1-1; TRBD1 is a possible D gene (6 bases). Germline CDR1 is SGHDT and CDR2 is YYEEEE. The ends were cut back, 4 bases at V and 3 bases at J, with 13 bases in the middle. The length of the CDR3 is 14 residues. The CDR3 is CASSKGQGDTEAFF. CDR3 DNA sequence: TGTGCCAGCAGCAAGGGACAAGGGGACACTGAAGCTTTCTTT.

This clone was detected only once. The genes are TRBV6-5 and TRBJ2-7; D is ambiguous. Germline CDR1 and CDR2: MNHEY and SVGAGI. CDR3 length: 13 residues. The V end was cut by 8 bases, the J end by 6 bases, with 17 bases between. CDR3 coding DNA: TGTGCCAGCTTCGTGCCGGGTCTCAGCGAGCAGTACTTC. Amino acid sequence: CASFVPGLSEQYF.

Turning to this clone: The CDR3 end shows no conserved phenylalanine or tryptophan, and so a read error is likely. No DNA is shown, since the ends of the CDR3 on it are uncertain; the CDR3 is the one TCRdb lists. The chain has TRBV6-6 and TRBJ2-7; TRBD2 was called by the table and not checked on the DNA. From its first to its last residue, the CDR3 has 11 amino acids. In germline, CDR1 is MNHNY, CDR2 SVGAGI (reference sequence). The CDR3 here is CASSPGGASEL.

The CDR3 sequence: CAWSSTGELFF. The CDR3 DNA follows: TGTGCCTGGAGTTCCACGGGGGAGCTGTTTTTT. The J gene is TRBJ2-2, the V gene TRBV30; D unresolved. This CDR3 contains 11 residues. Trimming cost V 2 bases and J 8 bases, with 6 bases left between them. CDR1 GTSNPN and CDR2 SVGIG come from the germline V gene (reference sequence).